The entry that follows covers one T cell receptor beta chain sequence. The antigen is undetermined. From germline, CDR1 is MRHNA and CDR2 SNTAGT. This CDR3 has 14 amino acids. V lost 0 bases to trimming and J lost 3 bases, with 5 bases between them. This entry belongs to a study of cytomegalovirus exposure and HLA in healthy donors. Notes on the study in general: Immune exposure information comprised only CMV serostatus. A later look showed TCR association rates differing by HLA locus, highest for DRB1 and lowest for HLA-C.

Both 60 Vbeta primers and 13 Jbeta primers went into the PCR. The method was immunoSEQ multiplex PCR; TCRdb's version includes in-frame clones alone and lacks a portion of them. The data contain some 190,000 clones, 60% to 80% of them seen just once; the ten biggest clones take up roughly 1.6%. The rearrangement uses TRBV6-4 and TRBJ2-2, with D unresolved. What was sequenced was PBMCs. This TCR came from a woman under 30 in good health and CMV-seronegative. The DNA of the CDR3 is TGTGCCAGCAGTGACTCAACAGACACCGGGGAGCTGTTTTTT. It translates to CASSDSTDTGELFF.